This T cell receptor (beta chain) was identified during a study of T-cell memory formation after mild COVID-19. TCRdb called the 5' RACE reads again in MiXCR, with one record for every CDR3 protein. The sample lists a few hundred thousand distinct CDR3 sequences, around 17% occurring once. With regard to this clonotype: Its antigen is currently unknown.

Findings and caveats of the study: CD4+ bias marked clones expanding day 15 to 37, unlike balanced contracting clones. Mainly in CM and EM were contracting CD4+ clones; CD8+ were in EMRA.

The CDR3 contains 18 residues. CDR1 and CDR2 from the germline V gene are LGHNA and YSLEER. Trimming pared 1 base from V and 0 bases from J, leaving 13 bases between. What was sequenced was PBMCs or a T cell subset sorted from them (not recorded which). The clonotype comes from a man between 18 and 29 years old who had mild COVID-19 (a few samples of this study predate the infection). Cell type and time point are not known. The chain employs TRBV4-3 and TRBJ2-6; D not resolved. The CDR3 loop is CASSQGPRARSGANVLTF. CDR3 DNA: TGCGCCAGCAGCCAAGGCCCCCGGGCCCGCTCTGGGGCCAACGTCCTGACTTTC.